This entry lists 9 T cell receptor beta chains sequenced from one sample in a study of memory CD4+ T cells and cytomegalovirus serostatus. Data came from immunoSEQ multiplex PCR; TCRdb stores just in-frame clones and leaves some out. Of approximately 40,000 clones detected, 76% appear once; the ten largest clones hold less than 2.5%. The sort gate was single viable CD3+CD4+CD8-CD45RO+ cells for memory CD4+ T cells. The sequenced sample was memory CD4+ T cells from blood. The receptors were sampled from an adult in good health and CMV-seronegative.

The chain is built from TRBV5-4 and TRBJ2-3, with no clear D. Trimming shortened V by 0 bases and J by 0 bases, and 2 bases separated the two germline ends. Per the germline V gene, CDR1 is SGHNT and CDR2 is YYREEE (reference sequence). There are 13 residues in the CDR3. The CDR3 DNA reads as TGTGCCAGCAGCTTGGACAGCACAGATACGCAGTATTTT. This encodes CASSLDSTDTQYF.

V gene TRBV7-3 combines with J gene TRBJ2-2, with D perhaps being TRBD1 or TRBD2 (5 bases each). The CDR3 loop spans 15 amino acids. Germline assignment: CDR1 SGHTA and CDR2 FQGTGA. V lost 5 bases and J lost 2, with 12 bases in between. Written as DNA, the CDR3 is TGTGCCAGCAGCCCCACGGGGCTTAACACCGGGGAGCTGTTTTTT. The encoded protein is CASSPTGLNTGELFF.

This clone was seen a single time. This chain joins TRBV11-2 and TRBJ1-2, with D perhaps matching TRBD1 (5 bases). CDR1 is SGHAT, CDR2 FQNNGV, per germline. The CDR3 runs 16 residues. Trimming removed 0 bases from V and 4 bases from J, with 15 bases in between. The CDR3 DNA reads TGTGCCAGCAGCTTAGATCACCAGGGATCAGGCTATGGCTACACCTTC. Translating gives CASSLDHQGSGYGYTF.

V is TRBV5-1 and J is TRBJ2-7, with a tentative D call TRBD1 (5 bases). Trimming stripped 0 bases from V and 2 bases from J, with 12 bases between. CDR3 length: 15 amino acids. Looked up from germline, CDR1 is SGHRS and CDR2 is YFSETQ. CDR3 coding DNA: TGCGCCAGCAGCTTGGGAACGGACATTCCCTACGAGCAGTACTTC. Encoded protein: CASSLGTDIPYEQYF.

This chain joins TRBV2 and TRBJ1-5, with TRBD1 matching over 8 bases. CDR1 is SNHLY and CDR2 is FYNNEI in the germline V gene. This CDR3 region has 15 residues. V was clipped by 4 bases and J by 2 bases; unmatched bases: 4. For the CDR3, the DNA is TGTGCCAGCAGTGCGGACAGGGTGGGCAATCAGCCCCAGCATTTT. Translated, it gives CASSADRVGNQPQHF.

A word on this clone: One base away lies a much larger clone, so this may be a sequencing read error. This chain uses TRBV5-1 with TRBJ1-5, with D maybe TRBD1 (6 bases). CDR3 length: 14 amino acids. CDR1 SGHRS and CDR2 YFSETQ come from the germline V gene. V was trimmed by 4 bases and J by 3 bases, leaving 11 bases between them. CDR3 in amino acids: CASSPDSLNQPQHF. For the CDR3, the DNA is TGCGCCAGCAGCCCGGACAGCCTCAATCAGCCCCAGCATTTT.

The gene calls are TRBV13 and TRBJ2-7, with D tentatively TRBD2 (5 bases). With 2 bases removed from V and 6 bases from J, the gap between germline ends came to 8 bases. The CDR3 sequence is 12 residues long. CDR1 is PRHDT, CDR2 FYEKMQ, per germline (reference sequence). The CDR3 region is CASSLIGGEQYF. Written as DNA, the CDR3 is TGTGCCAGCAGCTTAATAGGAGGCGAGCAGTACTTC.

The rearrangement uses TRBV28 and TRBJ1-4; the D is unclear. V dropped 6 bases and J dropped 0 bases, with 14 bases sitting between them. CDR1 and CDR2 from the germline V gene are MDHEN and SYDVKM. The CDR3 has 16 residues. The chain's CDR3 is CASRAWGSATNEKLFF. CDR3 DNA sequence: TGTGCCAGCAGGGCCTGGGGTTCTGCAACTAATGAAAAACTGTTTTTT.

The chain couples TRBV7-2 to TRBJ1-6, with D tentatively TRBD1 (5 bases). Germline V CDR1 and CDR2: SGHTA, FQGNSA. V was clipped by 5 bases and J by 7 bases, with 12 bases between them. CDR3 length equals 14 residues. CDR3 nucleotides: TGTGCCAGCAGCCCACGTCCAGGGAATTCACCCCTCCACTTT. Its translation: CASSPRPGNSPLHF.